This T cell receptor beta chain was recorded in a study of T cells in Graves' hyperthyroidism and ophthalmopathy. RNA transcripts yielded amplified TCR beta CDR3 regions. RT-PCR in the first round (using the HTBI primer set) targeted the TCR CDR3. TCRdb reprocessed the multiplex PCR reads with MiXCR, giving one entry per CDR3 protein. The sample yields about 600,000 distinct CDR3 sequences, around 15% seen once. Fresh peripheral blood, under 13 ml, yielded the PBMCs. Deletions cut 0 bases from V and 4 bases from J, with 15 bases between. The CDR3 runs 15 residues. Looked up from germline, CDR1 is SQVTM and CDR2 is ANQGSEA. This clonotype was seen repeatedly, ten times or more.

The sample consisted of blood. The gene calls are TRBV29-1 and TRBJ2-5; D not resolved. This clonotype originated in a middle-aged woman with Graves' ophthalmopathy. The CDR3 reads CSVEDRSGPRETQYF. The CDR3 nucleotides read TGCAGCGTTGAAGATCGGTCCGGGCCCAGAGAGACCCAGTACTTC. The full variable domain, rest sourced from reference TRBV29-1 and TRBJ2-5, is SAVISQKPSRDICQRGTSLTIQCQVDSQVTMMFWYRQQPGQSLTLIATANQGSEATYESGFVIDKFPISRPNLTFSTLTVSNMSPEDSSIYLCSVEDRSGPRETQYFGPGTRLLVL.